The 29 T cell receptor beta chains in this list originate from one sample, sequenced in a study of cytomegalovirus exposure and HLA in healthy donors. Profiling relied on immunoSEQ multiplex PCR, and the TCRdb table lists in-frame clones only, not all of them. Of a few hundred thousand clones listed, roughly 85% are singletons. The sequenced sample was PBMCs. These receptors originate from a woman aged 18-29 years in good health and CMV-seronegative.

The rearrangement links TRBV5-5 to TRBJ2-2; D uncertain. V gave up 1 base and J gave up 5 bases, with 12 bases separating them. Germline V lookup: CDR1 SGHKS, CDR2 YYEKEE (reference sequence). CDR3 size: 15 residues. The CDR3 protein is CASSLKRPVTGELFF. CDR3 DNA: TGTGCCAGCAGCTTGAAGCGTCCGGTAACCGGGGAGCTGTTTTTT.

This sequence joins TRBV18 and TRBJ2-3, with 9 bases lining up with TRBD2. Per germline, CDR1 KGHSH and CDR2 LQKENI. Trimming took 2 bases from V and 4 from J; bases not matched to a gene: 7. The CDR3 length is 16 residues. The CDR3 reads CASSPNLAGWADTQYF. CDR3 bases: TGTGCCAGCTCACCAAATCTAGCGGGGTGGGCAGATACGCAGTATTTT.

This clone was observed a few times. The V call is TRBV7-9, the J call TRBJ1-4; a weak D match, TRBD1 (6 bases). The length of the CDR3 is 14 residues. CDR1 SEHNR and CDR2 FQNEAQ come from the germline V gene (reference sequence). V lost 1 base to trimming and J lost 7 bases, with 10 bases between them. This CDR3 reads CASSLEARGEKLFF. The CDR3 bases are TGTGCCAGCAGCTTAGAGGCCAGGGGTGAAAAACTGTTTTTT.

The V gene is TRBV27, the J gene TRBJ2-1; 16 bases line up with TRBD2. Germline trimming cut 0 bases from V and 6 bases from J; bases unmatched to any gene: 11. The CDR3 sequence is 20 residues long. In germline, CDR1 is MNHEY, CDR2 SMNVEV (reference sequence). In DNA, the CDR3 is TGTGCCAGCAGTTTATCATCCAGACCGGGACTAGCGGGAGGGCCCAATGAGCAGTTCTTC. Translated: CASSLSSRPGLAGGPNEQFF.

This clone was seen only a few times. The J gene is TRBJ1-2, the V gene TRBV7-2; a weak D match, TRBD1 (6 bases). Germline assignment: CDR1 SGHTA and CDR2 FQGNSA. The CDR3 sequence is 12 residues long. V dropped 5 bases and J dropped 13 bases, with 17 bases sitting between them. This CDR3 is CASSRSGGGRTF. DNA of the CDR3: TGTGCCAGCAGCCGCTCCGGCGGGGGGCGCACCTTC. The complete variable domain, with remaining parts taken from reference TRBV7-2 and TRBJ1-2, reads GAGVSQSPSNKVTEKGKDVELRCDPISGHTALYWYRQSLGQGLEFLIYFQGNSAPDKSGLPSDRFSAERTGGSVSTLTIQRTQQEDSAVYLCASSRSGGGRTFGSGTRLTVV.

The rearrangement joins TRBV5-1 to TRBJ1-4; TRBD1 aligns across 8 bases. The CDR3 covers 14 residues. The germline gives CDR1 SGHRS, CDR2 YFSETQ. The trim removed 4 bases at V and 8 bases at J, leaving 7 bases unmatched. The CDR3 DNA reads as TGCGCCAGCAGCCCGACAGGGGAGACGGAAAAACTGTTTTTT. It yields the protein CASSPTGETEKLFF.

The chain joins TRBV5-1 to TRBJ2-7, with 10 bases fitting TRBD2. V shed 4 bases, J shed 12 bases, and the junction held 28 bases outside the gene matches. The CDR3 spans 19 residues. Looked up from germline, CDR1 is SGHRS and CDR2 is YFSETQ. CDR3 bases: TGCGCCAGCAGCCCCGCCGGGACTAGCGTTTTATGGACCGAAATCGGCTCGTACTTC. Amino acids: CASSPAGTSVLWTEIGSYF.

A single count supports this clone. The chain combines TRBV28 with TRBJ1-6; 8 bases match TRBD1. The germline V gene has CDR1 MDHEN and CDR2 SYDVKM. The CDR3 contains 14 residues. V lost 2 bases to trimming and J lost 6 bases; unmatched junction nucleotides: 0. The chain's CDR3 is CASSLTGGNSPLHF. The CDR3 DNA follows: TGTGCCAGCAGTTTAACAGGGGGTAATTCACCCCTCCACTTT.

V is TRBV29-1 and J is TRBJ2-3; 10 bases are a match to TRBD2. J was trimmed by 6 bases and V by 7 bases; bases with no gene match: 10. Germline assignment: CDR1 SQVTM and CDR2 ANQGSEA. This CDR3 spans 14 amino acids. CDR3 DNA sequence: TGCAGCGCCCCACTAGCGGGGAGGGAGGATACGCAGTATTTT. Its translation: CSAPLAGREDTQYF.

The rearrangement links TRBV15 to TRBJ2-3; 10 bases agree with TRBD2. V shed 1 base and J 7 bases; nucleotides not matched to a gene: 8. The germline V gene has CDR1 LNHNV and CDR2 YYDKDF (reference sequence). This CDR3 has 16 amino acids. The CDR3 region has the DNA TGTGCCACCAGCAGAGCCCCAGCGGGGGGGGAAAATACGCAGTATTTT. It specifies CATSRAPAGGENTQYF. The variable domain in full, completed from reference TRBV15 and TRBJ2-3, reads DAMVIQNPRYQVTQFGKPVTLSCSQTLNHNVMYWYQQKSSQAPKLLFHYYDKDFNNEADTPDNFQSRRPNTSFCFLDIRSPGLGDTAMYLCATSRAPAGGENTQYFGPGTRLTVL.

V is TRBV18 and J is TRBJ1-4; D is unresolved. Germline V CDR1 and CDR2: KGHSH, LQKENI. V shed 6 bases and J shed 10 bases, with 21 bases lying between them. This CDR3 region has 15 residues. The CDR3 reads CASSHWRRPRGKLFF. As DNA, the CDR3 is TGTGCCAGCTCCCACTGGCGGCGGCCGCGAGGAAAACTGTTTTTT.

The chain is built from TRBV27 and TRBJ1-6; 8 bases agree with TRBD1. The germline V gene encodes CDR1 MNHEY and CDR2 SMNVEV (reference sequence). The CDR3 extends over 15 amino acids. With 6 bases clipped from V and 8 bases from J, the junction kept 9 bases outside the gene matches. The CDR3 bases are TGTGCCAGCAGCCCGTTCGACAGGGGTCATTCACCCCTCCACTTT. Protein: CASSPFDRGHSPLHF.

The genes are TRBV7-2 and TRBJ1-1; TRBD1 agrees at 7 bases. The germline V gene has CDR1 SGHTA and CDR2 FQGNSA. This CDR3 contains 14 residues. V trimming: 5 bases; J trimming: 8 bases; junction bases outside the gene matches: 11. CDR3 region: CASSRGRRGREAFF. The DNA of the CDR3 is TGTGCCAGCAGCCGAGGACGGAGGGGGCGCGAAGCTTTCTTT. Full variable domain (rest looked up from reference TRBV7-2 and TRBJ1-1): GAGVSQSPSNKVTEKGKDVELRCDPISGHTALYWYRQSLGQGLEFLIYFQGNSAPDKSGLPSDRFSAERTGGSVSTLTIQRTQQEDSAVYLCASSRGRRGREAFFGQGTRLTVV.

This clone showed up just once. V is TRBV5-1 and J is TRBJ1-3; tentative D call: TRBD1 (6 bases). CDR1 and CDR2 (germline): SGHRS, YFSETQ. The CDR3 consists of 15 residues. With 2 bases removed from V and 0 bases from J, the gap between germline ends came to 9 bases. This chain's CDR3 is CASSFRGISGNTIYF. CDR3 in DNA: TGCGCCAGCAGCTTCAGGGGTATCTCTGGAAACACCATATATTTT.

The chain uses TRBV23-1 and TRBJ2-7; TRBD1 is a possible D gene (6 bases). Being an ORF, TRBV23-1 has a function that is uncertain. The CDR3 has 15 residues. Deletions cut 0 bases from V and 2 bases from J, with 11 bases between. CDR3: CASSQSGAGPYEQYF. CDR3 DNA sequence: TGCGCCAGCAGTCAATCGGGGGCAGGACCCTACGAGCAGTACTTC.

The CDR3 DNA reads TGTGCCAGCAGTCTCAACAGGGACTCTGGAAACACCATATATTTT. Its protein is CASSLNRDSGNTIYF. V and J are TRBV28 and TRBJ1-3; tentatively, D is TRBD1 (6 bases). Per germline, CDR1 MDHEN and CDR2 SYDVKM. The CDR3 has 15 amino acids. V was trimmed by 5 bases and J by 0 bases, leaving 11 bases between them.

The chain recombines TRBV5-1 with TRBJ2-2; possibly TRBD1 for D (6 bases). The V gene lost 0 bases and the J gene lost 0 bases, with 9 bases spanning the gap. This CDR3 has 16 amino acids. Germline CDR1 reads SGHRS; CDR2 reads YFSETQ. CDR3 sequence reads: CASSLAAGANTGELFF. The CDR3 DNA sequence: TGCGCCAGCAGCTTGGCGGCAGGGGCGAACACCGGGGAGCTGTTTTTT.

The chain joins TRBV5-1 to TRBJ1-4, with D maybe TRBD1 (5 bases). CDR3 size: 15 residues. Germline-derived CDR1 and CDR2 are SGHRS and YFSETQ. The V end was cut by 1 base, the J end by 3 bases, with 10 bases between. In nucleotides, the CDR3 is TGCGCCAGCAGCTTGAGGGGCGGACCTAATGAAAAACTGTTTTTT. This codes for CASSLRGGPNEKLFF.

This chain links TRBV27 with TRBJ1-4; the D gene is possibly TRBD1 (5 bases). Trimming removed 1 base from V and 3 bases from J, with 6 bases in between. The germline gives CDR1 MNHEY, CDR2 SMNVEV (reference sequence). The CDR3 spans 14 residues. CDR3 loop: CASSLWGPNEKLFF. Written as DNA, the CDR3 is TGTGCCAGCAGTTTATGGGGCCCTAATGAAAAACTGTTTTTT. Variable domain in full (rest from reference TRBV27 and TRBJ1-4): EAQVTQNPRYLITVTGKKLTVTCSQNMNHEYMSWYRQDPGLGLRQIYYSMNVEVTDKGDVPEGYKVSRKEKRNFPLILESPSPNQTSLYFCASSLWGPNEKLFFGSGTQLSVL.

This chain uses TRBV9 with TRBJ1-4; the D gene is possibly TRBD1 (5 bases). Germline lookup yields CDR1 SGDLS and CDR2 YYNGEE. V gave up 0 bases and J gave up 5 bases, with 8 bases separating them. This CDR3 spans 14 amino acids. The CDR3 sequence: CASSVGGENEKLFF. The CDR3, as DNA: TGTGCCAGCAGCGTAGGGGGGGAGAATGAAAAACTGTTTTTT. Based on the CDR3 plus reference TRBV9 and TRBJ1-4, the full variable domain is DSGVTQTPKHLITATGQRVTLRCSPRSGDLSVYWYQQSLDQGLQFLIQYYNGEERAKGNILERFSAQQFPDLHSELNLSSLELGDSALYFCASSVGGENEKLFFGSGTQLSVL.

V is TRBV27 and J is TRBJ2-7; TRBD1 matches 9 bases. CDR3 length equals 15 residues. Germline trimming cut 0 bases from V and 5 bases from J; bases unmatched to any gene: 5. Germline V gene sequence: CDR1 MNHEY, CDR2 SMNVEV (reference sequence). The CDR3 spells CASSLSRDRVDEQYF. The DNA for the CDR3 is TGTGCCAGCAGTTTATCGAGGGACAGGGTCGACGAGCAGTACTTC.

V gene TRBV15 combines with J gene TRBJ2-7, with 7 bases aligning to TRBD1. The CDR3 loop spans 17 amino acids. Losses at the gene ends were 0 bases for V and 1 base for J; bases not matched to a gene: 9. CDR1 LNHNV and CDR2 YYDKDF come from the germline V gene (reference sequence). CDR3: CATSRDVTGDLSYEQYF. CDR3 nucleotides: TGTGCCACCAGCAGAGACGTTACAGGGGATTTATCCTACGAGCAGTACTTC.

The count of this clone is one. V is TRBV6-5 and J is TRBJ1-5, with D uncertain. Trimming cost V 2 bases and J 5 bases, with 13 bases left between them. The CDR3 consists of 15 residues. The germline V gene encodes CDR1 MNHEY and CDR2 SVGAGI. As DNA, the CDR3 is TGTGCCAGCAGTTACCGAGGTGAGAGGGATCAGCCCCAGCATTTT. This encodes CASSYRGERDQPQHF.

The gene calls are TRBV30 and TRBJ1-1; no definite D call. V dropped 1 base and J dropped 2 bases, with 5 bases sitting between them. Germline-derived CDR1 and CDR2 are GTSNPN and SVGIG (reference sequence). The CDR3 is 12 residues long. CDR3 protein: CAWSESNTEAFF. CDR3 nucleotide sequence: TGTGCCTGGAGTGAGAGTAACACTGAAGCTTTCTTT.

V and J are TRBV25-1 and TRBJ2-7; 13 bases are a match to TRBD2. Germline V gene data show CDR1 as MGHDK and CDR2 as SYGVNS. This CDR3 spans 15 amino acids. After removal of 3 bases from V and 6 bases from J, the junction contained 5 bases not matched to a gene. As DNA, the CDR3 is TGTGCCAGCAGTGACGCGGGACTAGCGGGATCCGAGCAGTACTTC. Encoded protein: CASSDAGLAGSEQYF.

This clone came up a few times. The chain uses TRBV30 and TRBJ1-2; D gene unclear. Germline CDR1 is GTSNPN and CDR2 is SVGIG (reference sequence). This CDR3 is 13 amino acids long. Trimming pared 7 bases from V and 0 bases from J, leaving 12 bases between. In DNA, the CDR3 is TGTGCCTCCCCATCGCGGGCTAACTATGGCTACACCTTC. It codes for CASPSRANYGYTF.

This chain joins TRBV5-1 and TRBJ2-7; D is perhaps TRBD2 (6 bases). This CDR3 comprises 15 residues. Germline CDR1 reads SGHRS; CDR2 reads YFSETQ. The ends were cut back, 5 bases at V and 2 bases at J, with 17 bases in the middle. The CDR3 bases are TGCGCCAGCAGACCTAGTCCGGGGGATGCCTACGAGCAGTACTTC. It yields the protein CASRPSPGDAYEQYF.

In this sample, this clone turned up once. The chain recombines TRBV28 with TRBJ1-6, with 9 bases aligning to TRBD1. The CDR3 length is 15 residues. Germline V lookup: CDR1 MDHEN, CDR2 SYDVKM. V lost 1 base to trimming and J lost 10 bases; unmatched junction nucleotides: 5. CDR3 region: CASSLYRTGESPLHF. The CDR3 bases are TGTGCCAGCAGTTTATATAGGACAGGGGAGTCACCCCTCCACTTT.

The chain joins TRBV5-6 to TRBJ1-5, with 11 positions matching TRBD1. The junction had 10 bases not matched to a gene; V was cut back by 4 bases and J by 1 base. Per the germline V gene, CDR1 is SGHDT and CDR2 is YYEEEE. The CDR3 totals 18 residues. The CDR3: CASSGGGQGARSNQPQHF. CDR3 DNA sequence: TGTGCCAGCAGCGGGGGTGGACAGGGGGCCCGGAGCAATCAGCCCCAGCATTTT.